A selection of T cell receptor beta chains follows, all from one sample in a study of blood T cell repertoires in COVID-19. This table comes from immunoSEQ multiplex PCR, and its TCRdb copy is limited to in-frame clones, with some not included. Of roughly 190,000 clones listed, approximately 85% are singletons. Sequenced sample: PBMCs or T cells enriched from blood (not recorded which). The receptors shown here come from a man aged 35 to 55 who had recovered from COVID-19. Each CDR3 is given with its conserved first and last residue. Each record gives: D gene, J gene, V gene, clone size, CDR3 DNA, CDR3 protein. D genes are given only for firm matches. Size tells how often a clone was seen (once, few, many) or the class of an expanded clone, and some rows leave it out.

>NA|TRBJ1-5|TRBV3-1/TRBV3-2|NA
TGTGCCAGCAGCCAAGATTCTAGTCAGCCCCAGCATTTT
CASSQDSSQPQHF
>TRBD1|TRBJ2-1|TRBV7-8|few
TGTGCCAGCAGCTTAGTAGACAGGGAGAGTGAGCAGTTCTTC
CASSLVDRESEQFF
>NA|TRBJ2-3|TRBV7-2|NA
TGTGCCAGCAGCCCTGCCCTAAATTTAAACACAGATACGCAGTATTTT
CASSPALNLNTDTQYF
>TRBD1|TRBJ1-2|TRBV9|NA
TGTGCCAGCAGCATCCGACAGGGGGATTCTGGCTACACCTTC
CASSIRQGDSGYTF
>TRBD1|TRBJ1-2|TRBV4-1|NA
TGCGCCAGCAGCCATGCAGGGGGCGCGGGCGGCTACACCTTC
CASSHAGGAGGYTF
>NA|TRBJ2-2|TRBV9|NA
TGTGCCAGCAGCTCCCGGGGGTCGAACACCGGGGAGCTGTTTTTT
CASSSRGSNTGELFF
>NA|TRBJ2-2|TRBV27|NA
TGTGCCAGCAGTTTATCGCCGGGGAACACCGGGGAGCTGTTTTTT
CASSLSPGNTGELFF
>NA|TRBJ2-1|TRBV18|NA
TGTGCCAGCTCACCACCGGCAGGGGGGCCTTACAATGAGCAGTTCTTC
CASSPPAGGPYNEQFF
>NA|TRBJ1-1|TRBV11-2|NA
TGTGCCAGCAGCCCGACCCGGGGGACTGGGCGGACTGAAGCTTTCTTT
CASSPTRGTGRTEAFF
>TRBD2|TRBJ2-2|TRBV5-1|NA
TGCGCCAGCAGCTTTCATATAGTGCGGGAGAGCGGGGAGCTGTTTTTT
CASSFHIVRESGELFF
>NA|TRBJ2-1|TRBV11-2|once
TGTGCCAGCAGCTTATCCCACTATGAGCAGTTCTTC
CASSLSHYEQFF
>NA|TRBJ1-1|TRBV19|NA
TGTGCCAGTAGGACAGGTGGGGGGAACACTGAAGCTTTCTTT
CASRTGGGNTEAFF
>TRBD1|TRBJ2-1|TRBV5-4|NA
TGTGCCAGCAGCTCCCCAGACAGGGGGCGAAATCGCAATGAGCAGTTCTTC
CASSSPDRGRNRNEQFF
>TRBD2|TRBJ2-7|TRBV28|NA
TGTGCCAGCAGTTCCCCGGGTATTCTAGCGGACCTCTACGAGCAGTACTTC
CASSSPGILADLYEQYF
>NA|TRBJ2-2|TRBV7-2|NA
TGTGCCAGCAGCTTAGTTTCAGAGGACAGGAACACCGGGGAGCTGTTTTTT
CASSLVSEDRNTGELFF
>TRBD2|TRBJ2-1|TRBV27|NA
TGTGCCAGCAGTTATGGGACTAGGGGAGAGCAGTTCTTC
CASSYGTRGEQFF
>TRBD1|TRBJ1-1|TRBV5-1|NA
TGCGCCAGCAGCTCCGCATTTCGGGACAGGGCAATGAACACTGAAGCTTTCTTT
CASSSAFRDRAMNTEAFF
>NA|TRBJ2-1|TRBV28|NA
TGTGCCAGCAGGCAGGCGGGCCCGAATGAGCAGTTCTTC
CASRQAGPNEQFF
>TRBD1|TRBJ1-1|TRBV15|NA
TGTGCCACCAGCAGAGATCGGACAGGGGGGAGGGCTTTCTTT
CATSRDRTGGRAFF
>TRBD1|TRBJ1-2|TRBV6-5|NA
TGTGCCAGCAGCTGGGACAGGGGAGGCTATGGCTACACCTTC
CASSWDRGGYGYTF
>NA|TRBJ1-6|TRBV11-1|NA
TGTGCCAGCAGCCGAACAGGGCGTCATTCACCCCTCCACTTT
CASSRTGRHSPLHF
>NA|TRBJ1-1|TRBV2|few
TGTGCCAGCGTCACACCCCGGGGAATGGGCACTGAAGCTTTCTTT
CASVTPRGMGTEAFF
>NA|TRBJ1-1|TRBV28|NA
TGTGCCATCTCCATTCCAGGGGCAAACACTGAAGCTTTCTTT
CAISIPGANTEAFF
>NA|TRBJ1-1|TRBV6-2/TRBV6-3|NA
TGTGCCAGCAGTGACGCGGGGGCTAATAAGAACACTGAAGCTTTCTTT
CASSDAGANKNTEAFF